This T cell receptor (beta chain) emerged from a study of blood T cell repertoires in COVID-19. The overall study: Samples of COVID-19 (acute and convalescent) were obtained from the United States, Italy and Spain.

Assay used: immunoSEQ multiplex PCR; TCRdb lists only in-frame clones, some missing. The table includes about 230,000 clones, roughly 90% detected once. V gave up 7 bases and J gave up 4 bases; unmatched junction bases: 9. There are 14 residues in the CDR3. Germline values: CDR1 MNHEY, CDR2 SVGAGI. The receptor was isolated from a woman in her twenties or thirties with acute COVID-19. The chain employs TRBV6-5 and TRBJ1-2; 7 bases are a match to TRBD1. The source material was PBMCs or T cells enriched from blood (not recorded which). DNA for the CDR3: TGTGCCAGCATACCACAGGGGTTTTTCTATGGCTACACCTTC. Encoded protein: CASIPQGFFYGYTF.